This T cell receptor beta chain appears in the sequencing data of a study of naive and memory T cell subsets. This clonotype was detected a few times. An oligonucleotide containing a UMI was ligated to the 3' end of TCR cDNA. Amplification of ligated cDNA took four PCR rounds with SP2 and nested alpha and beta constant primers. MiXCR, run by TCRdb on the 5' RACE reads, gives a single entry per CDR3 protein. The table lists 58,000 or so distinct CDR3 sequences, more than 7.5% of them singletons. Trimming cost V 0 bases and J 8 bases, with 17 bases left between them. There are 15 residues in the CDR3. Germline CDR1 reads SQVTM; CDR2 reads ANQGSEA.

The chain employs TRBV29-1 and TRBJ2-1, with D perhaps matching TRBD1 (6 bases). The source is a female donor in good health. CDR3 in amino acids: CSVEDGGRAHDEQFF. In DNA form, the CDR3 reads TGCAGCGTTGAAGATGGGGGCAGGGCCCACGATGAGCAGTTCTTC.